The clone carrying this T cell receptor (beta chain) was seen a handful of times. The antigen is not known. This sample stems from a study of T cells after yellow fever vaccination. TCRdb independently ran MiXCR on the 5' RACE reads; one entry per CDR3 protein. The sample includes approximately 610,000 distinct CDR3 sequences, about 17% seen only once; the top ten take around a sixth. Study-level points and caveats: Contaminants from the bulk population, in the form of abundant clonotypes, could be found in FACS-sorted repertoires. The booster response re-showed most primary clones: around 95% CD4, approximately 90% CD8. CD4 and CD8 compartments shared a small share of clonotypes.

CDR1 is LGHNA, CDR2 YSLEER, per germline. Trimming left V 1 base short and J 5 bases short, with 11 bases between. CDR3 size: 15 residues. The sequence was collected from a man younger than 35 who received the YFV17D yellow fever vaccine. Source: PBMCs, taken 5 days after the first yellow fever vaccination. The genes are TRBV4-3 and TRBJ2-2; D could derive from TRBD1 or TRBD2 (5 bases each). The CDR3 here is CASSQGVGVTGELFF. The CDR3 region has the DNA TGCGCCAGCAGCCAAGGCGTGGGGGTTACCGGGGAGCTGTTTTTT.